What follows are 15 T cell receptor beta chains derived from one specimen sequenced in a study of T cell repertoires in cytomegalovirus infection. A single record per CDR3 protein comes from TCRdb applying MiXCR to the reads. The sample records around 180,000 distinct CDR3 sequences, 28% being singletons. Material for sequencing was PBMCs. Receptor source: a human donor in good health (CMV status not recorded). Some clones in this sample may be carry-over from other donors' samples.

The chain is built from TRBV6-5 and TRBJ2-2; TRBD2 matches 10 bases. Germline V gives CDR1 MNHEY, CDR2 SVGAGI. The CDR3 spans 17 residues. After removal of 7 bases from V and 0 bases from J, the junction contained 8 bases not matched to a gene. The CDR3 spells CASNSFSGGSNTGELFF. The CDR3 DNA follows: TGTGCCAGCAATTCCTTTAGCGGGGGGTCGAACACCGGGGAGCTGTTTTTT.

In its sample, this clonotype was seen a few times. In nucleotides, the CDR3 is TGTGCCAGCAGCCCGGGACAGGGCAACTCTGGAAACACCATATATTTT. Protein product: CASSPGQGNSGNTIYF. The J gene is TRBJ1-3, the V gene TRBV14, with 9 bases identical to TRBD1. The J segment lost 0 bases and the V segment lost 4 bases, leaving 4 bases of the junction unmatched. The germline V gene encodes CDR1 SGHDN and CDR2 FVKESK. This CDR3 is 16 amino acids long. The whole variable domain, filled in from reference TRBV14 and TRBJ1-3, reads EAGVTQFPSHSVIEKGQTVTLRCDPISGHDNLYWYRRVMGKEIKFLLHFVKESKQDESGMPNNRFLAERTGGTYSTLKVQPAELEDSGVYFCASSPGQGNSGNTIYFGEGSWLTVV.

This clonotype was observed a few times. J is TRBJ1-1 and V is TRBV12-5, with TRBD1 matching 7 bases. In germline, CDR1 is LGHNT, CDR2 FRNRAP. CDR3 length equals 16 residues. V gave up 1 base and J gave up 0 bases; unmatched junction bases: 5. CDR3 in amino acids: CASGLAQGGLNTEAFF. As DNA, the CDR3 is TGTGCTAGTGGTTTGGCCCAGGGGGGTTTGAACACTGAAGCTTTCTTT.

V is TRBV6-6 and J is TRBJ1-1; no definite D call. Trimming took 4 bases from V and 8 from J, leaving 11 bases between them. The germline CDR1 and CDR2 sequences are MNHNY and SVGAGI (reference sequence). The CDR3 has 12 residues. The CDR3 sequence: CASSWAGPEAFF. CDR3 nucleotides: TGTGCCAGCAGTTGGGCCGGGCCCGAAGCTTTCTTT.

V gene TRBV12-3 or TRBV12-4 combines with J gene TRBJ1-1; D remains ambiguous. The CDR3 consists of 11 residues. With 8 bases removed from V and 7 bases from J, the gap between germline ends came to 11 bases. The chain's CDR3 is CASCNKIEAFF. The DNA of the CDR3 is TGTGCCAGCTGCAACAAAATTGAAGCTTTCTTT.

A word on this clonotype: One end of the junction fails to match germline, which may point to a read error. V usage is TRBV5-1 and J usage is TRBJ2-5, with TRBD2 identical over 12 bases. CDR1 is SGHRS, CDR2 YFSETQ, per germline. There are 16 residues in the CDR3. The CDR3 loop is CTSSLELAGGQETQYF. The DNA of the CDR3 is TGCACCAGCAGCTTAGAACTAGCGGGGGGCCAAGAGACCCAGTACTTC.

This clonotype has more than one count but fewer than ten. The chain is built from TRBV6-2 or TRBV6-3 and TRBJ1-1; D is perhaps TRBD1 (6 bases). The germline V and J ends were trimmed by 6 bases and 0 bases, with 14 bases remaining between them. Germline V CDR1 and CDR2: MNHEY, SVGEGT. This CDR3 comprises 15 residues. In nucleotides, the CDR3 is TGTGCCAGCAGAGGACAGCATCATATGAACACTGAAGCTTTCTTT. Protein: CASRGQHHMNTEAFF.

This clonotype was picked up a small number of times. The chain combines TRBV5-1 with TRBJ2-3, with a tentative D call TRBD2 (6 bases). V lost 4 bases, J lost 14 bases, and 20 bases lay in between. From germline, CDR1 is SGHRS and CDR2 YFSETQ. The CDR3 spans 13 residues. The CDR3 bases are TGCGCCAGCAGCCCCCAGGGCGGGGAATTGACGTATTTT. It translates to CASSPQGGELTYF.

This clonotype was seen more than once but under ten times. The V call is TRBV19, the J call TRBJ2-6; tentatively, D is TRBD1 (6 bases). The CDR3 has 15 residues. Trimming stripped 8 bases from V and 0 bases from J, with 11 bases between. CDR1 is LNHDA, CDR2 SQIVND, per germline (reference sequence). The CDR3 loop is CASGDTRSGANVLTF. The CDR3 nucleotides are TGTGCCAGTGGGGACACCCGCTCTGGGGCCAACGTCCTGACTTTC.

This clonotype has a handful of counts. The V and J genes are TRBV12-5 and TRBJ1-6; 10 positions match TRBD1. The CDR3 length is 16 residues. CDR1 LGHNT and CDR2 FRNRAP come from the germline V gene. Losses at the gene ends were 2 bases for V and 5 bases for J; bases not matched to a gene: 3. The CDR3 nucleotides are TGTGCTAGTGGTTTGCGACAGGGGGCAAATAATTCACCCCTCCACTTT. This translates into CASGLRQGANNSPLHF.

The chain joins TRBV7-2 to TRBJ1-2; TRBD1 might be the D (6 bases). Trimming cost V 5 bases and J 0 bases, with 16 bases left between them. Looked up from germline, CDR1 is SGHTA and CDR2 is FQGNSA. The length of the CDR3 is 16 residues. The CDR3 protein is CASSPRAGDANYGYTF. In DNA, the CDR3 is TGTGCCAGCAGCCCCCGGGCAGGGGATGCTAACTATGGCTACACCTTC.

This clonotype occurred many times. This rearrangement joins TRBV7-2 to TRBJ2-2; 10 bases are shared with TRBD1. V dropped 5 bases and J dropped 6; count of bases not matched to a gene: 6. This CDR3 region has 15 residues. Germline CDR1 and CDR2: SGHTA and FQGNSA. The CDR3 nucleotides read TGTGCCAGCAGCCCCCGGACAGGGGGGGCCGGGGAGCTGTTTTTT. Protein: CASSPRTGGAGELFF.

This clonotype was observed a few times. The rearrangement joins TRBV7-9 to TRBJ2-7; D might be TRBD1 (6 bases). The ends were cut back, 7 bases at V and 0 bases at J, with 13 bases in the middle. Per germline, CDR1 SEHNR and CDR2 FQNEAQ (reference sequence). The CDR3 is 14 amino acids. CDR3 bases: TGTGCCAGCATGGTAGGGGGAAGCTCCTACGAGCAGTACTTC. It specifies CASMVGGSSYEQYF.

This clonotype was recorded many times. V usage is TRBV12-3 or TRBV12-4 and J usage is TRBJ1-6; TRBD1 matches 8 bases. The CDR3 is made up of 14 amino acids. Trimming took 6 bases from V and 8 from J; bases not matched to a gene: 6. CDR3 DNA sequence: TGTGCCAGCAGCGGACAGGGAAGACATTCACCCCTCCACTTT. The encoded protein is CASSGQGRHSPLHF.

CDR3 amino acids: CASSLWAGNTIYF. DNA of the CDR3: TGTGCCAGCAGCTTATGGGCTGGAAACACCATATATTTT. The chain uses TRBV13 and TRBJ1-3; D gene uncertain. The CDR3 is made up of 13 amino acids. Germline V gives CDR1 PRHDT, CDR2 FYEKMQ (reference sequence). Trimming took 2 bases from V and 2 from J, leaving 4 bases between them.